Presented here are 16 T cell receptor beta chains from one specimen sequenced in a study of blood T cell repertoires in COVID-19. Clones were sequenced by immunoSEQ multiplex PCR, and TCRdb holds only the in-frame ones, with some missing. This table holds approximately 260,000 clones, around nine tenths found once. Sequencing was done on a sample of peripheral blood. The receptor source for this set is a man aged 50-59 years with acute or convalescent COVID-19.

The chain carries TRBV6-5 and TRBJ2-1; 8 nucleotides match TRBD2. Germline loops: CDR1 MNHEY, CDR2 SVGAGI. Trimming took 8 bases from V and 9 from J; bases not matched to a gene: 6. The CDR3 runs to 12 residues. This CDR3 reads CASGLLAGEQFF. The CDR3 DNA reads TGTGCCAGCGGACTTCTAGCGGGTGAGCAGTTCTTC.

The V call is TRBV5-4, the J call TRBJ1-2, with TRBD1 matching 8 bases. The germline V gene encodes CDR1 SGHNT and CDR2 YYREEE (reference sequence). J was trimmed by 4 bases and V by 3 bases; bases with no gene match: 8. There are 15 residues in the CDR3. CDR3 DNA sequence: TGTGCCAGCAGCTCCGGACAGGGTACCCTCTATGGCTACACCTTC. Its protein is CASSSGQGTLYGYTF.

The chain recombines TRBV4-2 with TRBJ2-6; no reliable D call. CDR3 length equals 15 residues. Between the trimmed V and J ends, which lost 4 bases and 0 bases, there was a span of 7 bases. Germline V lookup: CDR1 LGHNA, CDR2 YNFKEQ. CDR3: CASSPQSSGANVLTF. The CDR3 region has the DNA TGTGCCAGCAGCCCACAGAGCTCTGGGGCCAACGTCCTGACTTTC.

The CDR3 here is CASRGDNNSPLHF. The CDR3 DNA sequence: TGTGCCAGTAGGGGAGATAACAATTCACCCCTCCACTTT. V usage is TRBV19 and J usage is TRBJ1-6; no clear D. V was shortened by 6 bases and J by 7 bases, with 10 bases between the two germline ends. CDR3 size: 13 residues. Germline values: CDR1 LNHDA, CDR2 SQIVND (reference sequence).

This chain uses TRBV7-6 with TRBJ2-1, with 8 bases aligning to TRBD1. The CDR3 is 15 amino acids. Germline V CDR1 and CDR2: SGHVS, FNYEAQ. With V trimmed by 6 bases and J by 1 base, 5 bases remained unmatched. The DNA for the CDR3 is TGTGCCAGCAGTCCCCAGGGGGCATCCTACAATGAGCAGTTCTTC. Its translation: CASSPQGASYNEQFF. Filled out from reference TRBV7-6 and TRBJ2-1, the complete variable domain reads GAGVSQSPRYKVTKRGQDVALRCDPISGHVSLYWYRQALGQGPEFLTYFNYEAQQDKSGLPNDRFSAERPEGSISTLTIQRTEQRDSAMYRCASSPQGASYNEQFFGPGTRLTVL.

CDR3 sequence reads: CSARPGQEAFF. In DNA form, the CDR3 reads TGCAGTGCTAGACCGGGACAAGAAGCTTTCTTT. This chain uses TRBV20-1 with TRBJ1-1; a weak D match, TRBD1 (6 bases). The CDR3 extends over 11 amino acids. V lost 2 bases, J lost 8 bases, and 9 bases lay in between. Germline-derived CDR1 and CDR2 are DFQATT and SNEGSKA (reference sequence).

This rearrangement joins TRBV10-1 to TRBJ2-5; D is undetermined. Germline values: CDR1 WNHNN, CDR2 SYGVQD (reference sequence). Trimming removed 4 bases from V and 2 bases from J, with 8 bases in between. The CDR3 spans 13 residues. The CDR3 sequence is CASSAVLQETQYF. CDR3 DNA sequence: TGCGCCAGCAGTGCGGTCCTTCAAGAGACCCAGTACTTC.

The genes are TRBV30 and TRBJ1-4; D perhaps matches TRBD1 (5 bases). V was trimmed by 6 bases and J by 8 bases, leaving 16 bases between them. CDR1 and CDR2 from the germline V gene are GTSNPN and SVGIG (reference sequence). The CDR3 is made up of 13 amino acids. The CDR3, as DNA: TGTGCCTGTTACAGGAGCGAAAAAGAAAAACTGTTTTTT. This translates into CACYRSEKEKLFF.

V usage is TRBV27 and J usage is TRBJ1-1; D is possibly TRBD1 (5 bases). The CDR3 consists of 13 residues. Germline V lookup: CDR1 MNHEY, CDR2 SMNVEV (reference sequence). V was cut by 3 bases and J by 5 bases, with 10 bases left in between. The CDR3, as DNA: TGTGCCAGCAGTTTCAAACCAGGGACTGAAGCTTTCTTT. Protein product: CASSFKPGTEAFF.

The rearrangement joins TRBV5-4 to TRBJ1-2; D may be TRBD1 (6 bases). The CDR3 has 15 amino acids. Trimming took off 4 bases at V and 4 bases at J, with 17 bases between the two ends. CDR1 is SGHNT and CDR2 is YYREEE in the germline V gene (reference sequence). This CDR3 reads CASSAKPDSLYGYTF. The CDR3, as DNA: TGTGCCAGCAGCGCCAAACCGGACAGCCTCTATGGCTACACCTTC.

This sequence joins TRBV7-9 and TRBJ1-2, with D tentatively TRBD1 (5 bases). This CDR3 has 15 residues. Germline V gene data show CDR1 as SEHNR and CDR2 as FQNEAQ (reference sequence). Trimming pared 2 bases from V and 5 bases from J, leaving 15 bases between. The DNA of the CDR3 is TGTGCCAGCAGCTTATTGGAGGGCGGGGGATATGGCTACACCTTC. Protein product: CASSLLEGGGYGYTF.

The CDR3 spells CASSVGGTGTYYEQYF. CDR3 nucleotide sequence: TGTGCCAGCAGCGTAGGAGGGACAGGAACATACTACGAGCAGTACTTC. The rearrangement joins TRBV9 to TRBJ2-7; TRBD1 matches 8 bases. With V trimmed by 0 bases and J by 3 bases, 8 bases remained unmatched. In germline, CDR1 is SGDLS, CDR2 YYNGEE. CDR3 length equals 16 residues.

With regard to this clone: This sample also contains other DNA sequences that code for the same CDR3. J is TRBJ1-1 and V is TRBV7-3; D is uncertain. This CDR3 is 13 amino acids long. The germline gives CDR1 SGHTA, CDR2 FQGTGA. V was trimmed by 1 base and J by 1 base, leaving 4 bases between them. CDR3 amino acids: CASSLMANTEAFF. In DNA form, the CDR3 reads TGTGCCAGCAGCTTAATGGCGAACACTGAAGCTTTCTTT.

This sequence joins TRBV19 and TRBJ2-2; 11 bases line up with TRBD2. CDR1 and CDR2 (germline): LNHDA, SQIVND (reference sequence). V trimming: 3 bases; J trimming: 8 bases; junction bases outside the gene matches: 5. The CDR3 consists of 15 residues. The CDR3 sequence: CASSMASGGFGELFF. CDR3 in DNA: TGTGCCAGTAGTATGGCTAGCGGGGGGTTTGGGGAGCTGTTTTTT.

V gene TRBV27 combines with J gene TRBJ1-5, with TRBD1 identical over 7 bases. CDR3 size: 17 residues. V lost 1 base, J lost 5 bases, and 11 bases stayed unmatched. CDR1 is MNHEY and CDR2 is SMNVEV in the germline V gene (reference sequence). CDR3 in amino acids: CASSLYPRDSSHQPQHF. The DNA for the CDR3 is TGTGCCAGCAGTTTATATCCCCGGGACAGCTCCCATCAGCCCCAGCATTTT.

This chain uses TRBV15 with TRBJ2-7; a possible D gene is TRBD2 (6 bases). This CDR3 spans 14 amino acids. Germline values: CDR1 LNHNV, CDR2 YYDKDF (reference sequence). V lost 3 bases to trimming and J lost 3 bases, with 12 bases between them. The CDR3 DNA follows: TGTGCCACCAGCAGTGGGGGGATCCGCTACGAGCAGTACTTC. As protein: CATSSGGIRYEQYF. The whole variable domain, filled in from reference TRBV15 and TRBJ2-7, reads DAMVIQNPRYQVTQFGKPVTLSCSQTLNHNVMYWYQQKSSQAPKLLFHYYDKDFNNEADTPDNFQSRRPNTSFCFLDIRSPGLGDTAMYLCATSSGGIRYEQYFGPGTRLTVT.